Each of the 23 T cell receptor beta chains below was sequenced from the same sample in a study of blood T cell repertoires in COVID-19. Sequencing was performed with immunoSEQ multiplex PCR; in TCRdb, only in-frame clones are kept and a portion is missing. The sample contains 400,000 or so clones, about nine tenths of which appear only once. The sample was peripheral blood. All receptors come from a middle-aged woman with COVID-19, enrolled during active disease.

The chain uses TRBV2 and TRBJ1-1; 7 bases align to TRBD1. The CDR3 extends over 16 amino acids. Germline V gene lookup returns CDR1 SNHLY and CDR2 FYNNEI. V lost 4 bases, J lost 2 bases, and 10 bases stayed unmatched. In nucleotides, the CDR3 is TGTGCCAGCAGTGTAAGAACAGGGGTCCTAAACACTGAAGCTTTCTTT. Residues: CASSVRTGVLNTEAFF. The entire variable domain, with the rest obtained from reference TRBV2 and TRBJ1-1, is as follows: EPEVTQTPSHQVTQMGQEVILRCVPISNHLYFYWYRQILGQKVEFLVSFYNNEISEKSEIFDDQFSVERPDGSNFTLKIRSTKLEDSAMYFCASSVRTGVLNTEAFFGQGTRLTVV.

The J gene is TRBJ1-2, the V gene TRBV18; 12 bases map to TRBD1. Trimming took 5 bases from V and 7 from J; bases not matched to a gene: 8. CDR1 is KGHSH, CDR2 LQKENI, per germline. The CDR3 runs to 15 residues. CDR3 protein: CASSGPGQGASGYTF. CDR3 nucleotides: TGTGCCAGCTCAGGGCCGGGACAGGGGGCGTCTGGCTACACCTTC.

The rearrangement uses TRBV5-1 and TRBJ1-2; unclear D gene. V lost 1 base, J lost 4 bases, and 8 bases lay in between. Germline V gene lookup returns CDR1 SGHRS and CDR2 YFSETQ. The CDR3 totals 13 residues. The CDR3 protein is CASSLTDSYGYTF. CDR3 DNA sequence: TGCGCCAGCAGCTTGACTGATAGCTATGGCTACACCTTC.

This chain uses TRBV27 with TRBJ1-1; 7 bases are a match to TRBD1. This CDR3 is 15 amino acids long. CDR1 MNHEY and CDR2 SMNVEV come from the germline V gene (reference sequence). After removal of 5 bases from V and 2 bases from J, the junction contained 8 bases not matched to a gene. The CDR3 here is CASSRPGTVNTEAFF. The CDR3, as DNA: TGTGCCAGCAGTAGGCCCGGGACAGTCAACACTGAAGCTTTCTTT.

This chain connects TRBV27 to TRBJ2-7, with 7 bases fitting TRBD1. Looked up from germline, CDR1 is MNHEY and CDR2 is SMNVEV (reference sequence). Trimming at V came to 3 bases and at J to 2 bases, leaving 16 bases not matched to a gene. This CDR3 contains 18 residues. CDR3 in DNA: TGTGCCAGCAGTTTTGGAAGACTCGGGACAGAAAACCCCTACGAGCAGTACTTC. Amino acid sequence: CASSFGRLGTENPYEQYF.

The chain recombines TRBV11-1 with TRBJ2-7, with 9 bases lining up with TRBD2. Germline V gene data show CDR1 as SGHAT and CDR2 as FQDESV (reference sequence). Germline trimming cut 3 bases from V and 0 bases from J; bases unmatched to any gene: 6. The length of the CDR3 is 16 residues. DNA of the CDR3: TGTGCCAGCAGCTTTGAGAGCGGGGGGCCCTCCTACGAGCAGTACTTC. Its protein is CASSFESGGPSYEQYF.

This chain joins TRBV4-3 and TRBJ2-1; D might be TRBD1 (5 bases). Germline-derived CDR1 and CDR2 are LGHNA and YSLEER. The CDR3 is 15 amino acids. V was clipped by 4 bases and J by 2 bases, with 12 bases between them. The CDR3: CASSPDINPYNEQFF. CDR3 DNA: TGCGCCAGCAGCCCGGACATTAATCCCTACAATGAGCAGTTCTTC.

The chain has TRBV7-2 and TRBJ1-6, with TRBD1 matching 10 bases. The CDR3 has 15 amino acids. After removal of 3 bases from V and 7 bases from J, the junction contained 3 bases not matched to a gene. From germline, CDR1 is SGHTA and CDR2 FQGNSA. CDR3 loop: CASSFLDRGNSPLHF. CDR3 coding DNA: TGTGCCAGCAGCTTCTTGGACAGGGGGAATTCACCCCTCCACTTT.

This clone showed up just once. The chain couples TRBV24-1 to TRBJ1-6; 7 nucleotides match TRBD1. The germline V gene has CDR1 KGHDR and CDR2 SFDVKD. V trimming: 2 bases; J trimming: 5 bases; junction bases outside the gene matches: 2. This CDR3 has 15 amino acids. CDR3 residues: CATSDSTGDNSPLHF. In DNA, the CDR3 is TGTGCCACCAGTGATTCAACAGGGGATAATTCACCCCTCCACTTT.

In its sample, this clone was seen a few times. The J gene is TRBJ1-1, the V gene TRBV28; the D gene is possibly TRBD1 (5 bases). V lost 5 bases to trimming and J lost 0 bases, with 7 bases between them. The CDR3 spans 13 residues. Germline V lookup: CDR1 MDHEN, CDR2 SYDVKM. CDR3 bases: TGTGCCAGCAGTGGGACTGTGAACACTGAAGCTTTCTTT. Translation: CASSGTVNTEAFF.

The chain combines TRBV9 with TRBJ1-3, with D perhaps matching TRBD1 (6 bases). Germline values: CDR1 SGDLS, CDR2 YYNGEE. V shed 4 bases and J shed 2 bases, with 13 bases lying between them. The CDR3 totals 15 residues. The DNA for the CDR3 is TGTGCCAGCAGCCAGGGGACCGGGACTGGAAACACCATATATTTT. Translating it yields CASSQGTGTGNTIYF.

This clone is a singleton in its sample. V gene TRBV20-1 combines with J gene TRBJ2-7; 10 nucleotides line up with TRBD1. CDR1 is DFQATT, CDR2 SNEGSKA, per germline (reference sequence). This CDR3 has 15 residues. The junction had 6 bases not matched to a gene; V was cut back by 3 bases and J by 1 base. CDR3 bases: TGCAGTGCTAGTCCCCGGGACAGGGGATCCTACGAGCAGTACTTC. It encodes CSASPRDRGSYEQYF.

The J gene is TRBJ2-2, the V gene TRBV18; possibly TRBD1 for D (6 bases). V was shortened by 2 bases and J by 4 bases, with 20 bases between the two germline ends. The CDR3 has 18 amino acids. Germline CDR1 reads KGHSH; CDR2 reads LQKENI. This CDR3 reads CASSPFARRGRSTGELFF. The CDR3 nucleotides are TGTGCCAGCTCACCATTCGCGCGCAGGGGACGAAGCACCGGGGAGCTGTTTTTT.

This chain connects TRBV11-3 to TRBJ2-7, with D possibly being TRBD1 (6 bases). CDR1 SGHNT and CDR2 YENEEA come from the germline V gene. Trimming shortened V by 4 bases and J by 5 bases, and 12 bases separated the two germline ends. The CDR3 extends over 13 amino acids. In DNA, the CDR3 is TGTGCCAGCAGCTCCCAGGGGTTACACGAGCAGTACTTC. This encodes CASSSQGLHEQYF. Full variable domain (rest looked up from reference TRBV11-3 and TRBJ2-7): EAGVVQSPRYKIIEKKQPVAFWCNPISGHNTLYWYLQNLGQGPELLIRYENEEAVDDSQLPKDRFSAERLKGVDSTLKIQPAELGDSAVYLCASSSQGLHEQYFGPGTRLTVT.

The CDR3 bases are TGTGCCAGCAGTGAAATTAATGTGGGCAGGGGGCTTGGGTATGGCTACACCTTC. It encodes CASSEINVGRGLGYGYTF. This chain uses TRBV6-1 with TRBJ1-2; 8 positions match TRBD1. V lost 2 bases and J lost 5; bases outside the gene matches: 16. Germline CDR1 reads MNHNS; CDR2 reads SASEGT. The CDR3 is made up of 18 amino acids.

The chain recombines TRBV27 with TRBJ1-4; D unresolved. V lost 5 bases and J 0 bases, leaving 16 bases between the germline ends. The germline CDR1 and CDR2 sequences are MNHEY and SMNVEV (reference sequence). The length of the CDR3 is 17 residues. CDR3 DNA: TGTGCCAGCAGTCCACGAGGAGCGGTGGCAACTAATGAAAAACTGTTTTTT. This sequence encodes CASSPRGAVATNEKLFF. The entire variable domain, with the rest obtained from reference TRBV27 and TRBJ1-4, is as follows: EAQVTQNPRYLITVTGKKLTVTCSQNMNHEYMSWYRQDPGLGLRQIYYSMNVEVTDKGDVPEGYKVSRKEKRNFPLILESPSPNQTSLYFCASSPRGAVATNEKLFFGSGTQLSVL.

The gene calls are TRBV7-2 and TRBJ2-5, with D perhaps TRBD2 (6 bases). The CDR3 runs to 14 residues. Trimming removed 2 bases at V and 2 bases at J, with 9 bases between. Germline values: CDR1 SGHTA, CDR2 FQGNSA. CDR3 loop: CASSLQRGQETQYF. The CDR3 DNA sequence: TGTGCCAGCAGCTTACAACGGGGGCAAGAGACCCAGTACTTC.

This clone occurred a few times. The V gene is TRBV4-3, the J gene TRBJ2-6, with 8 bases aligning to TRBD2. The CDR3 length is 20 residues. Germline V gene sequence: CDR1 LGHNA, CDR2 YSLEER. V trimming: 1 base; J trimming: 0 bases; junction bases outside the gene matches: 11. DNA of the CDR3: TGCGCCAGCAGCCAAGTCGGAAGCGGGGGTACTCCCTCTGGGGCCAACGTCCTGACTTTC. Translated, it gives CASSQVGSGGTPSGANVLTF.

This chain joins TRBV28 and TRBJ1-2; D is uncertain. The CDR3 covers 15 residues. Trimming shortened V by 4 bases and J by 7 bases, and 19 bases separated the two germline ends. Germline values: CDR1 MDHEN, CDR2 SYDVKM. CDR3 in amino acids: CASSYQAGIRSGYTF. The CDR3 DNA reads as TGTGCCAGCAGTTACCAGGCGGGGATCAGGAGTGGCTACACCTTC.

The V call is TRBV19, the J call TRBJ2-1, with 8 bases matching TRBD2. Germline V lookup: CDR1 LNHDA, CDR2 SQIVND (reference sequence). The CDR3 has 16 residues. V was pared by 5 bases and J by 3 bases, with 9 bases of the junction left unmatched. This CDR3 is CASSLIRGGIYNEQFF. As DNA, the CDR3 is TGTGCCAGTAGTTTGATTCGGGGGGGGATCTACAATGAGCAGTTCTTC. Based on the CDR3 plus reference TRBV19 and TRBJ2-1, the full variable domain is DGGITQSPKYLFRKEGQNVTLSCEQNLNHDAMYWYRQDPGQGLRLIYYSQIVNDFQKGDIAEGYSVSREKKESFPLTVTSAQKNPTAFYLCASSLIRGGIYNEQFFGPGTRLTVL.

The chain couples TRBV6-2 or TRBV6-3 to TRBJ1-5; D unresolved. The V end lost 5 bases, the J end lost 2 bases, and 10 bases lay between the germline ends. This CDR3 is 14 amino acids long. Per germline, CDR1 MNHEY and CDR2 SVGEGT. Here the CDR3 DNA reads TGTGCCAGCAGTCAAAATTTAGGCAATCAGCCCCAGCATTTT. Its protein is CASSQNLGNQPQHF.

The V call is TRBV28, the J call TRBJ1-1; D is uncertain. CDR3 length equals 14 residues. The V end was cut by 3 bases, the J end by 3 bases, with 11 bases between. Per the germline V gene, CDR1 is MDHEN and CDR2 is SYDVKM. The CDR3 is CASSFYWSDTEAFF. In DNA, the CDR3 is TGTGCCAGCAGTTTTTACTGGTCGGACACTGAAGCTTTCTTT.

The chain carries TRBV7-2 and TRBJ2-5, with 9 bases lining up with TRBD1. Germline values: CDR1 SGHTA, CDR2 FQGNSA. V lost 4 bases, J lost 5 bases, and 2 bases stayed unmatched. The CDR3 runs 13 residues. In DNA form, the CDR3 reads TGTGCCAGCAGCTCACAGGGGGCGGAGACCCAGTACTTC. Protein product: CASSSQGAETQYF.